This T cell receptor beta chain was recorded in a study of cytomegalovirus exposure and HLA in healthy donors (TCRdb year 2017). For the wider study: An earlier analysis of some 500 of the donors reported about 250 Gb of sequence data and around 120 million unique TCR beta sequences from 150 million to 200 million T cells. Around 330 gigabases of sequencing data and 70 million to 95 million unique TCR sequences made up an early release that covered roughly 670 HLA-typed donors. Among the roughly 430 genotyped donors, roughly 80% belonged to the genetic ancestry cluster associated with self-reported Caucasian donors. The study aimed to test whether signatures of past pathogen exposure could be identified by cataloging public T cell receptors. The study profiled the T cell repertoires of under 850 subjects by immunosequencing and related them to cytomegalovirus serostatus. Besides the first cohort of hundreds of subjects, a separate validation cohort made up of around 120 different subjects was used. High-throughput TCR immunosequencing, statistical association of individual TCRs with disease status, and machine learning were combined to predict cytomegalovirus infection status. In a later analysis, previously published TCR beta repertoires from 550 to 750 donors were re-analyzed and high-resolution HLA genotyping was added so that TCR occurrence patterns could be studied. In the later analysis, no new phenotypic data were used to find candidate immune exposures; instead, reliance was placed on TCR beta sequences and their occurrence across donors. To decide whether each TCR beta V gene segment behaved as functional or pseudogenic, an earlier analysis of some 580 of the donors relied on high-throughput TCR beta sequencing. Alongside the repertoire data, information on donor age, sex, ethnicity and CMV serostatus was compiled. In a later genetic analysis, genome-wide SNP genotypes for about 65% of the roughly 670 donors were used, and that subset was treated as a discovery cohort. All discovery cohort repertoires had been generated on a single sequencing platform. Class I and class II HLA loci were covered by the typing at four-digit resolution. The number of donors typed differed by locus, with about 629-630 for A, B, C, DRB1 and DQB1, over 500 for DQA1, some 570 for DPA1, and around 460 for DPB1. Four or five DR-DQ haplotypes were treated as single units for association and clustering because of strong linkage in the cohort. Among about 410 genotyped donors of the cohort, an average of roughly 230,000 unique TCR beta nucleotide sequences was sequenced per donor, of which 15% to 20% were non-productive.

Notes on this clone: The antigen this receptor binds is unknown. No qualities accompany the bases; no much larger clone lies one base away. Other nucleotide sequences in the sample specify the same CDR3.

The cohort consisted of some 730 healthy bone marrow donors. All cohort members were sampled while nominally healthy, although unrecorded immune exposures were likely present. The donor tested CMV seropositive and was one of the 289 seropositive cohort members. A peripheral blood sample was collected from each donor, and TCR beta sequencing was performed on peripheral blood mononuclear cells. The Qiagen DNeasy Blood Extraction Kit was used to extract genomic DNA from the blood cell samples. Trimming at the junction amounts to 4 bases on V and 2 bases on J, and the germline ends lie 12 bases apart. The CDR3 starts with the cysteine, ends with the phenylalanine, and has 14 residues. Solely the CDR3 DNA is kept, with 42 bases framed from the first base. The germline V gene gives CDR1 as SGHRS and CDR2 as YFSETQ. Results and caveats for the whole study, not just this receptor: The authors suggested that the approach could potentially be extended to other disease states and immunological phenotypes. The only immune exposure information available for the cohort was CMV serostatus. In a later analysis, around 17,000 TCR beta sequences were associated with specific HLA alleles at a false discovery rate of 0.05. A cluster of highly shared sequence variants was judged likely to represent a technical artifact of the sequencing pipeline. According to a later analysis, parvovirus B19, influenza, CMV and Epstein-Barr virus appeared linked to several top co-occurrence clusters. This cohort had only TCR beta chains sequenced, and the lack of alpha or paired-chain data limited which features could be detected. Because HLA typing was unavailable for some donors at each locus, only the typed subset was used in association tests. A total of about 150 TCR beta chains were listed by the study as associated with cytomegalovirus. A later genetic analysis reported fewer N-insertions in productive TCRs among donors in an Asian-associated ancestry cluster than the roughly 650-donor mean. Sequencing depth was assumed to be roughly uniform across donors in the presence/absence analyses, though that assumption may not hold. Because counts were too low, seventeen rarely observed V segments, including chromosome 9 orphons, were excluded from the earlier analysis of some 540 of the donors. According to a later analysis, most CMV-associated TCR beta chains appeared to be HLA-restricted, and the HLA associations seemed to be driven largely by CMV exposure. A further reported finding was that TCR beta sequences accurately predicted the HLA-A and HLA-B alleles for most subjects in the first cohort. In a later analysis, TCR association rates were found to vary across HLA loci, with the most associated TCRs seen for DRB1 alleles and the fewest for HLA-C alleles. Strong co-occurrence of HLA alleles, especially DR and DQ, made assigning TCR associations to individual alleles difficult. V-gene and J-gene trimming of TCR beta chains was associated with a missense DCLRE1C variant in a later genetic analysis, and the association was replicated in an independent cohort. Correlated functional status among segregating V segments might reflect linkage disequilibrium, but an unknown experimental factor could not be ruled out. Most TCR sequences were observed very rarely across donors, whereas some public TCRs were present in many individuals. In an earlier analysis of several hundred of the donors, most TCR beta V segments were observed in productive rearrangements about 87% or about 30% of the time, broadly matching IMGT annotations. The classifier was reported to diagnose cytomegalovirus status with high specificity and sensitivity in both the original and validation cohorts. Compared with equally common non-associated chains, HLA-associated TCR beta chains in a later analysis were more clonally expanded and had lower generation probabilities. Some IMGT-functional V segments, including TRBV6-2 and TRBV6-3, could not be distinguished by the 87-base-pair reads and were therefore excluded. Three of the identified cytomegalovirus-associated TCR beta chains were confirmed in vitro to be specific for cytomegalovirus antigens.

The protocol used for the library was the immunoSEQ multiplex PCR assay. The multiplex PCR relied on a mix of 60 forward primers for TCR Vbeta segments and 13 reverse primers for TCR Jbeta segments. Amplification of the CDR3 region of rearranged TCR beta genes was performed with a multiplex PCR assay on genomic DNA. On the Illumina HiSeq System, the amplified TCR beta libraries were sequenced as 87-base-pair reads. The paper's data handling went like this. A later analysis tallied about 77 million unique TCR beta chains across the 700 or so repertoires, and about 12 million of those chains were shared by two or more donors. To remove PCR and sequencing errors, raw reads were error-corrected and collapsed into unique sequences using a nearest-neighbor algorithm that merged closely related sequences. CDR3 sequences were aligned to IMGT reference sequences to assign V, D and J gene segments. Each retained sequence needed at least a six-nucleotide match to both a V gene segment and a J gene segment. A rearrangement counted as productive if the CDR3 had no stop codons and remained in frame with V and J, and every other rearrangement counted as non-productive. Following IMGT convention, CDR3 was defined as the stretch from the second conserved V-encoded cysteine to the conserved J-encoded phenylalanine. The earlier analysis of a few hundred of the donors excluded sequences that lacked an unambiguous match to a single V gene segment. In an earlier analysis of 587 of the donors, a V segment was called functional when productive rearrangements were above 56.7%, and segregating when the standard deviation between donors exceeded 5%. To diagnose cytomegalovirus status from the catalog of TCR beta chain sequences, a statistical classification framework was built. V and J gene assignment, in a later analysis, came from comparing TCR nucleotide sequences with IMGT/GENE-DB human TR gene sequences. In a later analysis, CDR3 sequences and most-parsimonious VDJ recombination scenarios were assigned using the TCRdist pipeline. In a later analysis, each TCR beta chain was defined by its CDR3 amino acid sequence together with its V-gene family, and reads without a unique V-gene family were excluded. To address suspected cross-contamination and a sequencing artifact, a later analysis removed several hundred highly shared, low-generation-probability nucleotide sequences. For each public chain, a later analysis derived a clonal expansion index from normalized ranks of inferred template counts within each repertoire. In a later analysis, generation probabilities were computed with a VDJ recombination model fitted to out-of-frame rearrangements, and the resulting probabilities were checked against IGoR. In a later analysis, TCR-TCR, TCR-HLA and TCR-CMV co-occurrence was scored with hypergeometric tests, and a repertoire-size bias correction was applied to TCR pairs. To estimate false discovery rates, a later analysis permuted the HLA or CMV assignments 20 times. A later analysis grouped co-occurring TCRs with DBSCAN, adding TCRdist sequence similarity when clustering within HLA-allele-positive subsets. Repertoires with fewer than 30,000 or more than 120,000 public chains, plus five repertoires with anomalous nucleotide sharing, were excluded from co-occurrence clustering. The clones in this table, taken by TCRdb from immuneACCESS, are in-frame only. Not every clone is retained; where verified, under half of the shortfall comes from an unresolved V gene, and the cause of the rest is unknown. For V, J and clone size, that table is used; D and trimming come from the DNA. This sample gives around 140,000 clones in total; about 9.1% of them show up just once. Together, the top ten hold roughly 6.4% of the sample.

The sequenced sample was PBMCs. This clonotype originated in a woman in her forties in good health and CMV-seropositive. The chain uses TRBV5-1 and TRBJ1-2; TRBD1 is a weak D gene call, 6 bases matching. The CDR3 region: CASSAGQGNYGYTF. The DNA sequence is given as TGCGCCAGCAGCGCGGGCCAGGGGAACTATGGCTACACCTTC. Here the CDR3 is joined to the reference TRBV5-1 and TRBJ1-2 genes, and the full variable domain is: KAGVTQTPRYLIKTRGQQVTLSCSPISGHRSVSWYQQTPGQGLQFLFEYFSETQRNKGNFPGRFSGRQFSNSRSEMNVSTLELGDSALYLCASSAGQGNYGYTFGSGTRLTVV.